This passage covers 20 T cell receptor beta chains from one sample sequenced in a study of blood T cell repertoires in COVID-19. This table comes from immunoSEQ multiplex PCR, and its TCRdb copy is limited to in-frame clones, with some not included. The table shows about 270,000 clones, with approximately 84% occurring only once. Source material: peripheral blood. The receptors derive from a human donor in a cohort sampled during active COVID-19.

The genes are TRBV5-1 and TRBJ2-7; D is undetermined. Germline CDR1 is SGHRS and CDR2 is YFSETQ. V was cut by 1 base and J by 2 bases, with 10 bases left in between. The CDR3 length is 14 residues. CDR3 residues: CASSLSQLAYEQYF. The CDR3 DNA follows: TGCGCCAGCAGCTTGTCCCAACTCGCCTACGAGCAGTACTTC.

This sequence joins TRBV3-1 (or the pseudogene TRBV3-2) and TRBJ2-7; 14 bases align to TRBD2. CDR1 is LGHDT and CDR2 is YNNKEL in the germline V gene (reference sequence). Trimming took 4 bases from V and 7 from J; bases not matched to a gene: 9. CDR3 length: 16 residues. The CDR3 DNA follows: TGTGCCAGCAGCCCCCGACTAGCGGGGGGGCCTAGGGAGCAGTACTTC. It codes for CASSPRLAGGPREQYF.

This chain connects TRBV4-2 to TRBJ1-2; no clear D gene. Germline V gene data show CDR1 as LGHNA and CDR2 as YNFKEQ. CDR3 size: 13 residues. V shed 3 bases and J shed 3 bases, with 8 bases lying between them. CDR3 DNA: TGTGCCAGCAGCCACGACGGGGACTATGGCTACACCTTC. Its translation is CASSHDGDYGYTF.

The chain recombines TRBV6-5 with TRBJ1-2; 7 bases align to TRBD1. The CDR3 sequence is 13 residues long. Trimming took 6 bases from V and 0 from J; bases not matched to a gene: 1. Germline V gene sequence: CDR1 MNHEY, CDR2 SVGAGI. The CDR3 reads CASRTGTNYGYTF. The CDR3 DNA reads TGTGCCAGCAGGACAGGGACTAACTATGGCTACACCTTC.

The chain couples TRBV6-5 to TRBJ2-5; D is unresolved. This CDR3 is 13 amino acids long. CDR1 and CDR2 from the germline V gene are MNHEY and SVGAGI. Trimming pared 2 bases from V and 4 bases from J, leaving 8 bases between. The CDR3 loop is CASSYGVGETQYF. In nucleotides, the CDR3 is TGTGCCAGCAGTTACGGAGTGGGAGAGACCCAGTACTTC.

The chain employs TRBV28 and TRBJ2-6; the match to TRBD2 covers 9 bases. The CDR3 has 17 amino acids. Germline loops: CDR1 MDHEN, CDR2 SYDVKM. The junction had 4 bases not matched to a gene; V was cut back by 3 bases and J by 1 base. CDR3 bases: TGTGCCAGCAGTTTTTCTAGCGGGGTGTCTGGGGCCAACGTCCTGACTTTC. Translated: CASSFSSGVSGANVLTF.

This chain's CDR3 is CAISVQGNSPLHF. In nucleotides, the CDR3 is TGTGCCATCAGTGTTCAGGGAAATTCACCCCTCCACTTT. The chain is built from TRBV10-3 and TRBJ1-6, with a possible D match to TRBD1 (5 bases). CDR3 length: 13 amino acids. Germline CDR1 ENHRY, CDR2 SYGVKD. Trimming removed 4 bases from V and 7 bases from J, with 8 bases in between.

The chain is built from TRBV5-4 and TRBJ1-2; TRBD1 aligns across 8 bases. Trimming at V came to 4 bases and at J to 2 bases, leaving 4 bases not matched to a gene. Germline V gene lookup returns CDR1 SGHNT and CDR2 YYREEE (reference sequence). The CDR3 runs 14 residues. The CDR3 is CASSSRGPNYGYTF. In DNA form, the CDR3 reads TGTGCCAGCAGCAGCAGGGGGCCCAACTATGGCTACACCTTC.

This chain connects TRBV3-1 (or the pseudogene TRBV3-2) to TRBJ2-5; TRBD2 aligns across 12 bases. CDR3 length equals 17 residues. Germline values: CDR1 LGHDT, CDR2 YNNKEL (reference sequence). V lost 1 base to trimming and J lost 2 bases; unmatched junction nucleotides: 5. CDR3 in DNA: TGTGCCAGCAGCCAAGGGACTAGCGGGGCGATTCAAGAGACCCAGTACTTC. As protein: CASSQGTSGAIQETQYF.

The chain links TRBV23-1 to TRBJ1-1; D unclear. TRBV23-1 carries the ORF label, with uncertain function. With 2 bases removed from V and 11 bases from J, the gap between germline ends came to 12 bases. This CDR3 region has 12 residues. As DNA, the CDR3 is TGCGCCAGCAGTCAAGGACGAGGAGGGGCTTTCTTT. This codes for CASSQGRGGAFF.

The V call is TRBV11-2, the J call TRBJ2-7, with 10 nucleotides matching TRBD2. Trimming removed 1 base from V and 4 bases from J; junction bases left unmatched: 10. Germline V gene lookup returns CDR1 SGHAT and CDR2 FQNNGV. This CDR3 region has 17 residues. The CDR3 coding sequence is TGTGCCAGCAGCTTAGGAGTTTCGGCTAGCGGGAGTTACGAGCAGTACTTC. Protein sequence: CASSLGVSASGSYEQYF.

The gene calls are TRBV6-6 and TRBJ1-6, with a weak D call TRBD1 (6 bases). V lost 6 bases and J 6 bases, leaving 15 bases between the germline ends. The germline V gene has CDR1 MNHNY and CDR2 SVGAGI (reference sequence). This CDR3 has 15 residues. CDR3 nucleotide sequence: TGTGCCAGCAGGAAGGGGGATAGGTTTAATTCACCCCTCCACTTT. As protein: CASRKGDRFNSPLHF.

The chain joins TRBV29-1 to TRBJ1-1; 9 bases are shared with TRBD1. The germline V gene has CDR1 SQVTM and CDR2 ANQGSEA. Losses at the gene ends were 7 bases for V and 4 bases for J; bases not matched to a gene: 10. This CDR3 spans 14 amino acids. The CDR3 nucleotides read TGCAGCGGCGAACAGGGGGCGGTAGGCACTGAAGCTTTCTTT. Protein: CSGEQGAVGTEAFF.

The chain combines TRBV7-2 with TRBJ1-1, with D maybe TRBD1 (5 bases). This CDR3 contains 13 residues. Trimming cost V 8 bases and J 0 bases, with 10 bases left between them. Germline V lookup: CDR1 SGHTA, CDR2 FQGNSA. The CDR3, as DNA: TGTGCCAGCGGGGCGGGGATGAACACTGAAGCTTTCTTT. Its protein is CASGAGMNTEAFF.

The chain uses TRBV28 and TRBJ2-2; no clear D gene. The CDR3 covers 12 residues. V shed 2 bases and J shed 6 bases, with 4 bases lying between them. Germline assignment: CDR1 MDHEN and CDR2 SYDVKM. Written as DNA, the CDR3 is TGTGCCAGCAGTTTACTCGCCGGGGAGCTGTTTTTT. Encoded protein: CASSLLAGELFF.

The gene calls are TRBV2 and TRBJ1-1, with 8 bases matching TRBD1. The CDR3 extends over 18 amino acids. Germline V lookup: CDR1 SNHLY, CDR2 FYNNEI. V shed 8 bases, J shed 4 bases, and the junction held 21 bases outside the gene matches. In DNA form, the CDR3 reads TGTGCCAGCGACCGATTAGGACAGGGAGGAATTGTTGGCACTGAAGCTTTCTTT. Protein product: CASDRLGQGGIVGTEAFF.

CDR3 nucleotide sequence: TGTGCCAGCAGTCCCTACCGGAGTGGCAATCAGCCCCAGCATTTT. It specifies CASSPYRSGNQPQHF. The J gene is TRBJ1-5, the V gene TRBV2; the D is unclear. V was cut by 5 bases and J by 2 bases, with 13 bases left in between. Germline V gene lookup returns CDR1 SNHLY and CDR2 FYNNEI. The CDR3 is 15 amino acids.

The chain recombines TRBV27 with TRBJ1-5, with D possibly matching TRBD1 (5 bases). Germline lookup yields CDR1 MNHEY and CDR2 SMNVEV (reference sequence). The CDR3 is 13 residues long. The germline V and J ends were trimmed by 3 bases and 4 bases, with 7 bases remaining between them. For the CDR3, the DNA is TGTGCCAGCAGTTTGCGGGGGAATCAGCCCCAGCATTTT. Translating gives CASSLRGNQPQHF.

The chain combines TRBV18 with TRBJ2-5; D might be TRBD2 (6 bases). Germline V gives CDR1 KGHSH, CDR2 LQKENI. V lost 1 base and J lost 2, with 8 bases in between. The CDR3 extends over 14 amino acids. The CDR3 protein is CASSPRLVQETQYF. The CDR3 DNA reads TGTGCCAGCTCACCACGACTAGTTCAAGAGACCCAGTACTTC.

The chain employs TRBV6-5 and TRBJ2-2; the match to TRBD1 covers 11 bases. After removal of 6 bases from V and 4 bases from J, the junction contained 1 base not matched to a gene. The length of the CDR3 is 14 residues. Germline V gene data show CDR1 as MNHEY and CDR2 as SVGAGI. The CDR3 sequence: CASRGTGGTGELFF. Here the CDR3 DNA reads TGTGCCAGCAGGGGGACAGGGGGCACCGGGGAGCTGTTTTTT.